Below are 4 T cell receptor beta chains sequenced from a single sample in a study of blood T cell repertoires in COVID-19. Data came from immunoSEQ multiplex PCR; TCRdb stores just in-frame clones and leaves some out. The sample shows roughly 54,000 clones, 85% to 90% of them seen only once. The sequenced material came from peripheral blood. These receptors were obtained from a human donor in a cohort sampled during active COVID-19.

Written as DNA, the CDR3 is TGTGCCAGCAGCTTGACCTACCCCTACGAGCAGTACTTC. Its translation is CASSLTYPYEQYF. The chain is built from TRBV5-4 and TRBJ2-7; unclear D gene. The CDR3 length is 13 residues. V was shortened by 1 base and J by 2 bases, with 7 bases between the two germline ends. Per germline, CDR1 SGHNT and CDR2 YYREEE (reference sequence).

This sequence joins TRBV27 and TRBJ2-3; 10 bases agree with TRBD1. The germline CDR1 and CDR2 sequences are MNHEY and SMNVEV (reference sequence). J gave up 3 bases and V 5 bases, and 2 bases lay outside the gene matches. The CDR3 runs 14 residues. The DNA for the CDR3 is TGTGCCAGCAGTAGGACAGGGGGTACAGATACGCAGTATTTT. Translating gives CASSRTGGTDTQYF.

This clone appeared a few times. This chain connects TRBV3-1 (or the pseudogene TRBV3-2) to TRBJ2-7; 9 bases agree with TRBD2. CDR3 length: 13 amino acids. V gave up 3 bases and J gave up 5 bases; unmatched junction bases: 2. Germline V gene data show CDR1 as LGHDT and CDR2 as YNNKEL (reference sequence). CDR3 loop: CASSQGLADEQYF. DNA for the CDR3: TGTGCCAGCAGCCAGGGACTAGCAGACGAGCAGTACTTC.

The genes are TRBV6-5 and TRBJ2-1; 7 positions agree with TRBD2. Per germline, CDR1 MNHEY and CDR2 SVGAGI. This CDR3 comprises 15 residues. J was trimmed by 2 bases and V by 2 bases; bases with no gene match: 3. CDR3 region: CASSYGGGPYNEQFF. For the CDR3, the DNA is TGTGCCAGCAGTTACGGGGGAGGGCCCTACAATGAGCAGTTCTTC.